This passage covers 32 T cell receptor beta chains from one sample sequenced in a study of blood T cells in healthy people across ages. The use of a sample-barcoded 5' primer and a J-beta primer mix characterized a second PCR of about 7 to 12 cycles. Via MiXCR, TCRdb re-called the 5' RACE reads, giving one row per CDR3 protein. In the table there are under 1,100,000 distinct CDR3 sequences, approximately 25% of which are singletons. The same specimen was also included in a second study, on T cells of mothers and their children.

Sequencing input: blood. These receptors all come from a girl aged 2 to 9 in good health.

This clonotype came up a few times. The chain couples TRBV28 to TRBJ2-7, with TRBD1 as a possible D gene (6 bases). Germline assignment: CDR1 MDHEN and CDR2 SYDVKM. The CDR3 has 14 amino acids. V was cut by 2 bases and J by 5 bases, with 13 bases left in between. The CDR3 DNA reads as TGTGCCAGCAGTTTAAGAACCAGGGGCCACGAGCAGTACTTC. This encodes CASSLRTRGHEQYF.

The rearrangement joins TRBV6-5 to TRBJ2-3; D gene unclear. The CDR3 is 13 residues long. CDR1 is MNHEY and CDR2 is SVGAGI in the germline V gene. V was trimmed by 6 bases and J by 5 bases, leaving 12 bases between them. CDR3 region: CASRPPLGDTQYF. CDR3 in DNA: TGTGCCAGCAGGCCCCCGTTAGGAGATACGCAGTATTTT.

The chain carries TRBV29-1 and TRBJ2-2, with D possibly being TRBD1 (5 bases). V gave up 4 bases and J gave up 2 bases, with 8 bases separating them. The CDR3 consists of 13 residues. The germline V gene has CDR1 SQVTM and CDR2 ANQGSEA. CDR3 residues: CSVVDKNTGELFF. The CDR3 DNA reads as TGCAGCGTTGTGGACAAAAACACCGGGGAGCTGTTTTTT.

The rearrangement joins TRBV12-3 or TRBV12-4 to TRBJ1-2; D may be TRBD1 (5 bases). Trimming left V 5 bases short and J 3 bases short, with 10 bases between. The CDR3 has 13 residues. CDR3 DNA: TGTGCCAGCAGTCAAGGGGCACACTATGGCTACACCTTC. Amino acids: CASSQGAHYGYTF.

A single count supports this clonotype. CDR3 region: CASTRQGFQPQHF. The CDR3 DNA follows: TGTGCCAGCACAAGACAGGGGTTTCAGCCCCAGCATTTT. The chain carries TRBV28 and TRBJ1-5; 8 nucleotides line up with TRBD1. The CDR3 has 13 amino acids. Per the germline V gene, CDR1 is MDHEN and CDR2 is SYDVKM. With 7 bases clipped from V and 6 bases from J, the junction kept 5 bases outside the gene matches.

The chain couples TRBV5-1 to TRBJ1-1, with 8 bases lining up with TRBD1. The germline V gene has CDR1 SGHRS and CDR2 YFSETQ. The J segment lost 5 bases and the V segment lost 5 bases, leaving 8 bases of the junction unmatched. The CDR3 extends over 14 amino acids. The chain's CDR3 is CASRLQGEKTEAFF. For the CDR3, the DNA is TGCGCCAGCAGGTTACAGGGGGAAAAGACTGAAGCTTTCTTT. Complete variable domain (other parts from reference TRBV5-1 and TRBJ1-1): KAGVTQTPRYLIKTRGQQVTLSCSPISGHRSVSWYQQTPGQGLQFLFEYFSETQRNKGNFPGRFSGRQFSNSRSEMNVSTLELGDSALYLCASRLQGEKTEAFFGQGTRLTVV.

This clonotype was recorded a few times. The chain links TRBV3-1 to TRBJ1-2; no firm D call. The V end was cut by 1 base, the J end by 6 bases, with 18 bases between. This CDR3 contains 16 residues. Germline CDR1 is LGHDT and CDR2 is YNNKEL (reference sequence). CDR3 residues: CASSQVNRLYTNGYTF. The CDR3 nucleotides read TGTGCCAGCAGCCAAGTAAATCGACTGTACACTAATGGCTACACCTTC.

The chain combines TRBV5-1 with TRBJ1-1; a possible D gene is TRBD1 (5 bases). The length of the CDR3 is 15 residues. The germline gives CDR1 SGHRS, CDR2 YFSETQ. With 0 bases removed from V and 8 bases from J, the gap between germline ends came to 17 bases. The CDR3 sequence is CASSLGLTVNFEAFF. The CDR3 coding sequence is TGCGCCAGCAGCTTGGGTCTGACAGTTAACTTCGAAGCTTTCTTT.

The chain has TRBV6-2 or TRBV6-3 and TRBJ1-5; D unclear. CDR1 and CDR2 (germline): MNHEY, SVGEGT. This CDR3 spans 15 amino acids. V was shortened by 6 bases and J by 4 bases, with 16 bases between the two germline ends. CDR3 DNA sequence: TGTGCCAGCAGGCCGACCTCCTCCACTAATCAGCCCCAGCATTTT. Translation: CASRPTSSTNQPQHF.

V and J are TRBV7-9 and TRBJ2-5, with 7 bases aligning to TRBD2. The DNA matches TRBJ2-7 better at its end, which makes the J call doubtful. Looked up from germline, CDR1 is SEHNR and CDR2 is FQNEAQ (reference sequence). The CDR3 is made up of 15 amino acids. The CDR3 is CASSGGEDSTYEQYF. The DNA of the CDR3 is TGTGCCAGCAGCGGGGGGGAAGACAGTACCTACGAGCAGTACTTC.

This clonotype was recorded a few times. This chain connects TRBV27 to TRBJ2-5, with a tentative D call TRBD2 (6 bases). The CDR3 runs 13 residues. The germline CDR1 and CDR2 sequences are MNHEY and SMNVEV (reference sequence). The V end was cut by 4 bases, the J end by 5 bases, with 11 bases between. CDR3 loop: CASSSEGRETQYF. CDR3 nucleotides: TGTGCCAGCAGTTCCGAGGGGAGGGAGACCCAGTACTTC.

The CDR3 DNA follows: TGCGCCAGCAGCTTGTCAATAGCGGGCGGCCAAGAGACCCAGTACTTC. This encodes CASSLSIAGGQETQYF. The chain is built from TRBV5-1 and TRBJ2-5, with 7 bases identical to TRBD2. The length of the CDR3 is 16 residues. The germline CDR1 and CDR2 sequences are SGHRS and YFSETQ. Losses at the gene ends were 1 base for V and 1 base for J; bases not matched to a gene: 7.

In this sample, this clonotype turned up a few times. One junction end does not reproduce the germline sequence, and a read error may be involved. The chain is built from TRBV20-1 and TRBJ1-1; 7 bases align to TRBD1. The CDR3 runs to 17 residues. Germline V gives CDR1 DFQATT, CDR2 SNEGSKA (reference sequence). CDR3 nucleotide sequence: TGCAGTGCTAGGGGTGAAGGGGGCAATATACTAAACACTGAAGCTTCCTTT. Translation gives CSARGEGGNILNTEASF.

The V call is TRBV18, the J call TRBJ2-1; tentatively, D is TRBD2 (5 bases). V was clipped by 4 bases and J by 4 bases, with 14 bases between them. The germline V gene encodes CDR1 KGHSH and CDR2 LQKENI. CDR3 length equals 15 residues. In nucleotides, the CDR3 is TGTGCCAGCTCACTCTTCGCGGAGGCTTACAATGAGCAGTTCTTC. Amino acid sequence: CASSLFAEAYNEQFF.

This clonotype was found a few times. The chain combines TRBV12-5 with TRBJ1-5; D call uncertain. CDR3 length equals 13 residues. Germline-derived CDR1 and CDR2 are LGHNT and FRNRAP. V gave up 2 bases and J gave up 8 bases, with 10 bases separating them. In nucleotides, the CDR3 is TGTGCTAGTGGTTTGCCCCCTTCCGAGCCCCAGCATTTT. This sequence encodes CASGLPPSEPQHF.

The chain is built from TRBV4-3 and TRBJ2-3; 8 nucleotides match TRBD2. The V gene's germline CDR1 is LGHNA and CDR2 YSLEER. The length of the CDR3 is 16 residues. V was pared by 4 bases and J by 4 bases, with 10 bases of the junction left unmatched. The CDR3 nucleotides are TGCGCCAGCAGCCTGAGGGCGGGGGGCCAGTCAGATACGCAGTATTTT. Its protein is CASSLRAGGQSDTQYF.

This chain links TRBV27 with TRBJ2-3, with 9 bases fitting TRBD2. Unmatched junction bases numbered 11, after V lost 8 bases and J lost 2 bases. CDR1 is MNHEY and CDR2 is SMNVEV in the germline V gene (reference sequence). CDR3 length equals 16 residues. The CDR3 nucleotides read TGTGCCAGCTTGCCCGGGACTAGCAGATACACAGATACGCAGTATTTT. This codes for CASLPGTSRYTDTQYF.

This clonotype was counted only a few times. The chain recombines TRBV7-8 with TRBJ2-3; D is unclear. With 0 bases removed from V and 3 bases from J, the gap between germline ends came to 10 bases. The CDR3 totals 15 residues. Germline V gives CDR1 SGHVS, CDR2 FQNEAQ. The CDR3 coding sequence is TGTGCCAGCAGCTTAGCGAGGTTGCGGACAGATACGCAGTATTTT. It encodes CASSLARLRTDTQYF.

The genes are TRBV29-1 and TRBJ2-5; 7 bases align to TRBD2. The J call is in doubt because the DNA end fits TRBJ2-7 better. The CDR3 has 14 residues. The germline CDR1 and CDR2 sequences are SQVTM and ANQGSEA. CDR3 amino acids: CSVLTPSGNYEQYF. In DNA, the CDR3 is TGCAGCGTTCTTACCCCAAGCGGGAATTACGAGCAGTACTTC.

The chain is built from TRBV7-3 and TRBJ2-3; 7 nucleotides agree with TRBD2. Germline CDR1 SGHTA, CDR2 FQGTGA. The junction had 10 bases not matched to a gene; V was cut back by 3 bases and J by 7 bases. This CDR3 is built from 15 residues. CDR3: CASSFFRGGSNTQYF. The DNA of the CDR3 is TGTGCCAGCAGCTTCTTTAGGGGAGGGTCGAATACGCAGTATTTT.

This rearrangement joins TRBV10-3 to TRBJ2-5, with 8 bases aligning to TRBD2. Judging by the DNA end, TRBJ2-7 fits better; the J call may be wrong. This CDR3 is 14 amino acids long. CDR1 ENHRY and CDR2 SYGVKD come from the germline V gene. This chain's CDR3 is CAISLERERNEQYF. The CDR3, as DNA: TGTGCCATCAGCTTGGAGCGGGAGAGGAACGAGCAGTACTTC.

This clonotype was counted only a few times. The rearrangement links TRBV29-1 to TRBJ2-1; 7 nucleotides line up with TRBD2. Trimming removed 3 bases from V and 5 bases from J; junction bases left unmatched: 10. The CDR3 loop spans 15 amino acids. Germline lookup yields CDR1 SQVTM and CDR2 ANQGSEA. The CDR3 is CSVDGGLLLNNEQFF. The CDR3 nucleotides read TGCAGCGTTGACGGGGGGTTACTGCTCAACAATGAGCAGTTCTTC.

This chain connects TRBV7-2 to TRBJ1-1, with no clear D. V gave up 0 bases and J gave up 0 bases, with 5 bases separating them. The CDR3 has 14 residues. Germline lookup yields CDR1 SGHTA and CDR2 FQGNSA. CDR3: CASSLAVLNTEAFF. The CDR3 coding sequence is TGTGCCAGCAGCTTAGCAGTTCTGAACACTGAAGCTTTCTTT.

This clonotype has only a few counts. The chain has TRBV28 and TRBJ2-7; D is undetermined. V was clipped by 4 bases and J by 5 bases, with 12 bases between them. The CDR3 spans 13 residues. Germline CDR1 is MDHEN and CDR2 is SYDVKM. DNA for the CDR3: TGTGCCAGCAGTTCGTGGGGTCAGGACGAGCAGTACTTC. Protein product: CASSSWGQDEQYF.

This clonotype was recorded a few times. V gene TRBV29-1 combines with J gene TRBJ2-7, with D perhaps matching TRBD2 (6 bases). Trimming removed 4 bases from V and 6 bases from J, with 10 bases in between. Germline CDR1 SQVTM, CDR2 ANQGSEA. CDR3 length equals 11 residues. CDR3 sequence (DNA): TGCAGCGTTGGGGGGGTGAGCGAGCAGTACTTC. It translates to CSVGGVSEQYF.

This sequence joins TRBV6-2 or TRBV6-3 and TRBJ1-3; D not certain. This CDR3 has 12 amino acids. Germline CDR1 is MNHEY and CDR2 is SVGEGT. Trimming removed 8 bases from V and 0 bases from J, with 5 bases in between. CDR3 in amino acids: CASGSSGNTIYF. The CDR3 coding sequence is TGTGCCAGCGGCTCCTCTGGAAACACCATATATTTT.

The V and J genes are TRBV29-1 and TRBJ1-2; D possibly corresponds to TRBD1 (5 bases). Trimming shortened V by 4 bases and J by 5 bases, and 14 bases separated the two germline ends. There are 13 residues in the CDR3. Germline V gene sequence: CDR1 SQVTM, CDR2 ANQGSEA. DNA for the CDR3: TGCAGCGTTGGCAGCACGGACATATATGGCTACACCTTC. It encodes CSVGSTDIYGYTF.

The V call is TRBV12-3 or TRBV12-4, the J call TRBJ2-3; 10 bases match TRBD2. The CDR3 extends over 16 amino acids. The ends lost 1 base at V and 2 bases at J; junction bases unmatched: 3. This CDR3 reads CASSLEAGGNTDTQYF. For the CDR3, the DNA is TGTGCCAGCAGTTTAGAAGCGGGGGGGAACACAGATACGCAGTATTTT.

The sample holds a few counts of this clonotype. The rearrangement uses TRBV7-9 and TRBJ2-5; TRBD1 might be the D (6 bases). V was pared by 6 bases and J by 3 bases, with 11 bases between. The germline CDR1 and CDR2 sequences are SEHNR and FQNEAQ (reference sequence). The CDR3 extends over 13 amino acids. The CDR3 here is CASRGAAEETQYF. CDR3 nucleotide sequence: TGTGCCAGCAGGGGGGCAGCAGAAGAGACCCAGTACTTC.

The rearrangement links TRBV28 to TRBJ1-2, with D maybe TRBD1 (5 bases). Germline CDR1 MDHEN, CDR2 SYDVKM. V lost 3 bases, J lost 8 bases, and 19 bases lay in between. The CDR3 contains 15 residues. DNA of the CDR3: TGTGCCAGCAGTTTTCGAGGGGCGATTGAGGGCGGCTACACCTTC. This translates into CASSFRGAIEGGYTF.

This clonotype was detected only a few times. This chain uses TRBV5-1 with TRBJ2-3; 9 positions match TRBD1. The germline CDR1 and CDR2 sequences are SGHRS and YFSETQ. V lost 2 bases, J lost 4 bases, and 8 bases stayed unmatched. The CDR3 has 16 amino acids. The CDR3 region is CASSFPRDRAPDTQYF. The DNA for the CDR3 is TGCGCCAGCAGCTTTCCCCGGGACAGGGCACCAGATACGCAGTATTTT.

The V call is TRBV29-1, the J call TRBJ2-7; D gene ambiguous. V dropped 0 bases and J dropped 8 bases, with 11 bases sitting between them. This CDR3 has 12 amino acids. Germline-derived CDR1 and CDR2 are SQVTM and ANQGSEA. The CDR3 here is CSVEETNGQQYF. CDR3 DNA: TGCAGCGTTGAAGAAACGAATGGGCAGCAGTACTTC.